The source of this T cell receptor (beta chain) is a study of shared T cell receptors in the human thymus. Sequencing used immunoSEQ multiplex PCR; TCRdb keeps in-frame clones, though not all of them. The sample holds hundreds of thousands of clones, 70% to 90% seen once. CDR1 is SGDLS, CDR2 YYNGEE, per germline. V lost 4 bases and J lost 0, with 14 bases in between. This CDR3 region has 16 residues. These same data were also listed under a study on human thymus T cells. That source reports: Highly overlapping thymic repertoires in unrelated individuals were reported by related research.

This chain links TRBV9 with TRBJ2-1, with D possibly being TRBD2 (6 bases). The sequencing sample was made of thymocytes. The clonotype was recovered from a boy less than two years old with a congenital heart defect. The CDR3 loop reads CASSFPDYPSYNEQFF. In DNA form, the CDR3 reads TGTGCCAGCAGCTTCCCGGACTACCCCTCCTACAATGAGCAGTTCTTC.